This entry lists 31 T cell receptor beta chains sequenced from one sample in a study of monozygotic twins with inflammatory bowel disease. TCRdb processed the 5' RACE reads again and assigns one entry to each CDR3 protein, with no DNA. With around 200,000 distinct CDR3 sequences in the sample, the ten largest clones hold around 1.5%. The source material was blood. These TCRs come from a human donor with ulcerative colitis or Crohn's disease, or a healthy co-twin of an affected twin (not recorded which).

The chain employs TRBV6-2 or TRBV6-3 and TRBJ1-1; TCRdb's assignment of TRBD1 cannot be checked, as there is no DNA. CDR3 size: 13 residues. Germline V gene data show CDR1 as MNHEY and CDR2 as SVGEGT. The CDR3 sequence: CASSRARNTEAFF.

V usage is TRBV7-2 and J usage is TRBJ2-3; TCRdb reports TRBD1, a call that lacks DNA to check it against. This CDR3 has 15 amino acids. The V gene's germline CDR1 is SGHTA and CDR2 FQGNSA. CDR3 region: CASSPWTGRTDTQYF.

The chain has TRBV9 and TRBJ2-1. Germline CDR1 is SGDLS and CDR2 is YYNGEE. The CDR3 consists of 13 residues. The CDR3 loop is CASSVLHYNEQFF.

The V and J genes are TRBV7-9 and TRBJ1-4; TCRdb lists TRBD1, though no DNA is available to test this call. Germline CDR1 is SEHNR and CDR2 is FQNEAQ (reference sequence). The CDR3 is 14 residues long. The CDR3 sequence is CASSAPGAAEKLFF.

The rearrangement links TRBV5-5 to TRBJ1-2. Germline CDR1 SGHKS, CDR2 YYEKEE (reference sequence). This CDR3 contains 14 residues. The CDR3 loop reads CASSLEGEGYGYTF.

This chain connects TRBV12-3 or TRBV12-4 to TRBJ1-2; the D gene TCRdb calls, TRBD1, cannot be checked with no DNA. This CDR3 is 13 amino acids long. Here the CDR3 reads CASRKNQGSGYTF.

The chain uses TRBV9 and TRBJ1-1. The length of the CDR3 is 16 residues. Germline-derived CDR1 and CDR2 are SGDLS and YYNGEE. The CDR3 sequence: CASSPFRLVPSTEAFF.

The genes are TRBV12-3 or TRBV12-4 and TRBJ1-2. The CDR3 has 12 residues. The CDR3 sequence is CASSLAEYGYTF.

The chain uses TRBV12-3 or TRBV12-4 and TRBJ1-1; TCRdb indicates TRBD1, and absent DNA this call remains unverified. This CDR3 spans 14 amino acids. CDR3: CASSPTGQTSEAFF.

The chain couples TRBV6-6 to TRBJ2-3. The CDR3 sequence is 14 residues long. In germline, CDR1 is MNHNY, CDR2 SVGAGI (reference sequence). CDR3 sequence: CASSYNEMTDTQYF.

V usage is TRBV5-1 and J usage is TRBJ2-1; the D gene TCRdb calls, TRBD2, cannot be checked with no DNA. From germline, CDR1 is SGHRS and CDR2 YFSETQ. The CDR3 has 15 residues. The CDR3 here is CASSLAGAPYNEQFF. The variable domain in full, with the rest retrieved from reference TRBV5-1 and TRBJ2-1, is KAGVTQTPRYLIKTRGQQVTLSCSPISGHRSVSWYQQTPGQGLQFLFEYFSETQRNKGNFPGRFSGRQFSNSRSEMNVSTLELGDSALYLCASSLAGAPYNEQFFGPGTRLTVL.

This chain joins TRBV27 and TRBJ2-2; TCRdb indicates TRBD2, and absent DNA this call remains unverified. Germline lookup yields CDR1 MNHEY and CDR2 SMNVEV (reference sequence). CDR3 size: 17 residues. The CDR3 loop reads CASSFGSGGANTGELFF.

This chain uses TRBV12-3 or TRBV12-4 with TRBJ1-1. This CDR3 comprises 14 residues. CDR3 sequence: CASSEGFPNTEAFF.

This chain links TRBV11-2 with TRBJ2-7; TCRdb reports TRBD2, a call that lacks DNA to check it against. The length of the CDR3 is 16 residues. From germline, CDR1 is SGHAT and CDR2 FQNNGV. The CDR3 spells CASSLGWRGASYEQYF.

The chain recombines TRBV28 with TRBJ1-2; TCRdb calls TRBD1, which cannot be checked without DNA. Germline V gene data show CDR1 as MDHEN and CDR2 as SYDVKM. The CDR3 contains 14 residues. CDR3: CASGGAKGLYGYTF.

The V and J genes are TRBV19 and TRBJ1-2. Germline CDR1 reads LNHDA; CDR2 reads SQIVND (reference sequence). The CDR3 is made up of 17 amino acids. The CDR3: CASSIDRLRDSNYGYTF.

The chain couples TRBV12-3 or TRBV12-4 to TRBJ1-1. The CDR3 spans 17 residues. The chain's CDR3 is CASSLRVGGDGNTEAFF.

The V and J genes are TRBV20-1 and TRBJ1-2; TCRdb reports TRBD1, a call that lacks DNA to check it against. This CDR3 comprises 14 residues. The V gene's germline CDR1 is DFQATT and CDR2 SNEGSKA (reference sequence). CDR3 region: CSARLGQGVYGYTF.

The V and J genes are TRBV28 and TRBJ1-2; as DNA is missing, the TRBD1 call by TCRdb cannot be tested. The germline V gene has CDR1 MDHEN and CDR2 SYDVKM. The CDR3 spans 18 residues. The CDR3 sequence: CASSLTQPAGRYGYGYTF.

V usage is TRBV20-1 and J usage is TRBJ2-1; the TRBD1 assignment by TCRdb is unverifiable without DNA. Germline CDR1 reads DFQATT; CDR2 reads SNEGSKA (reference sequence). This CDR3 has 14 amino acids. CDR3 loop: CSARGGAPYNEQFF.

The chain uses TRBV3-1 and TRBJ2-1; TCRdb returns TRBD1, unconfirmable since there is no DNA. Germline values: CDR1 LGHDT, CDR2 YNNKEL (reference sequence). This CDR3 has 20 amino acids. CDR3: CASSQAPGTGLLLPDNEQFF.

This chain links TRBV20-1 with TRBJ2-3; TCRdb's assignment of TRBD1 cannot be checked, as there is no DNA. This CDR3 region has 15 residues. Per germline, CDR1 DFQATT and CDR2 SNEGSKA (reference sequence). CDR3 protein: CSAPARGWYTDTQYF.

This sequence joins TRBV29-1 and TRBJ1-2. Germline V gene lookup returns CDR1 SQVTM and CDR2 ANQGSEA. The CDR3 spans 16 residues. The CDR3 reads CSVGPREEGNNYGYTF.

The rearrangement joins TRBV7-9 to TRBJ2-6. The CDR3 extends over 16 amino acids. Germline V gene data show CDR1 as SEHNR and CDR2 as FQNEAQ (reference sequence). The CDR3 reads CASKPGGGSGANVLTF.

The chain uses TRBV3-1 and TRBJ1-5. The CDR3 runs to 16 residues. CDR1 and CDR2 from the germline V gene are LGHDT and YNNKEL (reference sequence). CDR3 in amino acids: CASSPRVAGVDQPQHF.

The J gene is TRBJ2-3, the V gene TRBV11-2; TCRdb designates TRBD1, a call that cannot be tested without DNA. The CDR3 is 14 residues long. The germline CDR1 and CDR2 sequences are SGHAT and FQNNGV. The CDR3: CASSARGAGDTQYF.

The genes are TRBV11-2 and TRBJ1-2. This CDR3 region has 12 residues. Germline CDR1 SGHAT, CDR2 FQNNGV. CDR3 protein: CASKGTNYGYTF.

The chain has TRBV23-1 and TRBJ2-7; TCRdb selects TRBD1, and the lack of DNA leaves this call unchecked. TRBV23-1 is treated as an ORF (open reading frame) with a function not yet certain. The CDR3 has 13 residues. The CDR3 spells CAIPPPRGYEQYF.

The genes are TRBV20-1 and TRBJ1-1. The CDR3 consists of 13 residues. Germline CDR1 and CDR2: DFQATT and SNEGSKA (reference sequence). CDR3: CSAPHRPSKEAFF.

V gene TRBV5-1 combines with J gene TRBJ2-1. There are 13 residues in the CDR3. Germline V gene sequence: CDR1 SGHRS, CDR2 YFSETQ. The CDR3 is CASSLGLIPEQFF.

This sequence joins TRBV7-9 and TRBJ1-1. CDR1 and CDR2 (germline): SEHNR, FQNEAQ (reference sequence). The CDR3 contains 13 residues. CDR3: CASSLRVDGEAFF.